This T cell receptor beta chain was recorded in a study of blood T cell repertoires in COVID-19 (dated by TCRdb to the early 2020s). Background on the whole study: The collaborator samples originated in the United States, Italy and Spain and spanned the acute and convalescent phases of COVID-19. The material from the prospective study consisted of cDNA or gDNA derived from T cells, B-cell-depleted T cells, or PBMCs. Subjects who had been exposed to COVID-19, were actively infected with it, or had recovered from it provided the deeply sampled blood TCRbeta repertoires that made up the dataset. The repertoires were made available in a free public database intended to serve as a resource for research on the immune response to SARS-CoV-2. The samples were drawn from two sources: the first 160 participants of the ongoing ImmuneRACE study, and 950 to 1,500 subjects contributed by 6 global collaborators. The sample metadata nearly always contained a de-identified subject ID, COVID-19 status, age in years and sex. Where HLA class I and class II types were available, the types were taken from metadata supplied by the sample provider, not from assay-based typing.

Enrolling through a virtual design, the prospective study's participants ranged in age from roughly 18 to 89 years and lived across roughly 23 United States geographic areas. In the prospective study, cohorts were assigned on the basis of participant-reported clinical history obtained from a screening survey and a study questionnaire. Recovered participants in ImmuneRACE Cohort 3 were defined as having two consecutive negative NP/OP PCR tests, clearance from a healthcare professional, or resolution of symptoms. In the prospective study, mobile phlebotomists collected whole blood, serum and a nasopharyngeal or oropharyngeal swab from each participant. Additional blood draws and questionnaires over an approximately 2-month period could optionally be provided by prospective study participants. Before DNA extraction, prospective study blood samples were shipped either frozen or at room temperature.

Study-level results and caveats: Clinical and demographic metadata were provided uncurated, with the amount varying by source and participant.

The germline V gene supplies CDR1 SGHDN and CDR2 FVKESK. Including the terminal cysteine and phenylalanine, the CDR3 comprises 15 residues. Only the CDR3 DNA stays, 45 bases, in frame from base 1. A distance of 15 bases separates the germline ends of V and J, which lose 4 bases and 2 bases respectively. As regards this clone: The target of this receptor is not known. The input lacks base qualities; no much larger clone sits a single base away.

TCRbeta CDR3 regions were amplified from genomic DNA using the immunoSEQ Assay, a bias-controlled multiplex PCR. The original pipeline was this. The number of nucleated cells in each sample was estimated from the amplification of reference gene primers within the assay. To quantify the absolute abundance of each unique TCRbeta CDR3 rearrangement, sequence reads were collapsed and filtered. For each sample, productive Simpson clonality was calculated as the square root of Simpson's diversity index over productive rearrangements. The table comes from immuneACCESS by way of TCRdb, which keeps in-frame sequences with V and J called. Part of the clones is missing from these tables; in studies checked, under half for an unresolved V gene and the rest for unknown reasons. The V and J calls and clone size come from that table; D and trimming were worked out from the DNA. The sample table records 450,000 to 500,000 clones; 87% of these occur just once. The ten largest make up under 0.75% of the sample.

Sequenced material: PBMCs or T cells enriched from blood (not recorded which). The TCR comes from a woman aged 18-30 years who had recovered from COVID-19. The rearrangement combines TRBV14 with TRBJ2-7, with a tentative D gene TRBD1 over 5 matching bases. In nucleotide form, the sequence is TGTGCCAGCAGCCCGACCTGGGGCCCTACCTACGAGCAGTACTTC. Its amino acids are CASSPTWGPTYEQYF.